This T cell receptor beta chain originates from a study of control samples from healthy donors and cancer patients. Some clones are missing from TCRdb's copy, which holds only in-frame ones; the method was immunoSEQ multiplex PCR. The sample includes some 120,000 clones, less than 95% of them seen just once. Trimming removed 2 bases from V and 7 bases from J, with 5 bases in between. This CDR3 region has 12 residues. The germline V gene has CDR1 MNHEY and CDR2 SVGAGI. The sequencing sample was made of blood. This sequence originates from a man aged 18 to 30 in good health. This chain uses TRBV6-5 with TRBJ2-2; no clear D gene. CDR3: CASSYGRGELFF. The CDR3 DNA reads as TGTGCCAGCAGTTACGGGCGCGGGGAGCTGTTTTTT.